What follows is one T cell receptor (beta chain) and its context. The antigen it binds to is not known. No base quality information exists; no much larger clone differs at one position. Counted from cysteine to phenylalanine, this CDR3 has 12 amino acids. Only CDR3 DNA is held: 36 bases, read in frame from base 1. Trimming removed 6 bases from V and 5 bases from J, leaving 8 bases between the germline ends. CDR1 and CDR2 (MDHEN, SYDVKM) derive from the germline V gene. Only healthy Caucasian donors were included. Three pairs of female monozygotic twins, all aged about 18 to 29 years, were included in the twin cohort. The RNA used for TCR libraries was isolated from peripheral blood mononuclear cells. This sample was included in a study of identical twins listed by TCRdb under 2016. At the level of the whole study: TCR alpha and beta repertoires from monozygotic twins, unrelated adults of various ages and cord blood were deep-sequenced to test whether fetal clonotypes persist. Replicate twin experiments were performed at different times using different library preparation protocols to rule out contamination. Study-wide conclusions, independent of this receptor: Zero-insertion analyses could be partly confounded by invariant T cells such as MAIT and iNKT, although diverse VJ usage argued against such confounding for most clonotypes. Conclusions relied on cross-sectional statistical analysis, since the same donors could not be followed over many years. A weaker excess of twin sharing was found in beta out-of-frame sequences because the signal-to-noise ratio was lowered by fewer shared sequences. Abundant cord blood beta clonotypes had fewer insertions, young adult naive repertoires showed a similar but weaker trend, and memory repertoires showed no such trend. Compared with coincidental sharing between unrelated individuals, an excess of low generation-probability sequences was observed among out-of-frame TCR alpha sequences shared between twins. Recombination models systematically underestimated out-of-frame TCR alpha sharing in monozygotic twins but agreed with sharing between unrelated individuals.

The library was made by 5' RACE. The run used an Illumina HiSeq 2000. Template switching added a universal primer binding site, and the final cDNA carried a unique molecular identifier that allowed TCR cDNA molecules to be counted accurately. Specific primers in the conserved constant-segment region were used to synthesize first-strand cDNA for TCR alpha and beta chains. To control for contamination, every cDNA library carried two barcodes: a SMART-Mk sample barcode plus Illumina barcodes. TruSeq adapter sequences along with Illumina sample barcodes were introduced in two successive PCR steps. Sequencing of the TCR alpha and beta cDNA libraries was done on the Illumina HiSeq platform using custom primers. The original pipeline was this. MiGEC was used to process raw reads and extract unique molecular identifiers, and MiXCR was used to find CDR3 positions. For each individual, recombination models were inferred using an EM algorithm with the repgenHMM and IGoR tools. The analysis of shared clonotypes was done with the tcR package in R, with sharing normalized by the product of cloneset sizes. Out-of-frame nonproductive sequences were analyzed to study raw recombination free of thymic and clonal selection effects. TCRdb ran its own pipeline on the public reads, namely fastp trimming at Q25 and MiXCR clone calling, and kept in-frame beta chains. CDR3 protein sequences are deduplicated, and each keeps its most common genes and DNA. What appears here as the V and J calls and clone size reflects TCRdb's work, not the paper's. A total of 650,000 to 750,000 distinct CDR3 sequences appear in this sample, 21% of them only once. The ten largest clonotypes hold roughly 4% of the sample.

The sample was also linked to a second study, of T cells expressing NK-cell markers. The second investigation adds: In sorted CD3+CD56+NKG2C+, CD3+CD56+NKG2C- and CD3+CD56-NKG2C+ T-cell subsets from about 8 donors, TCR beta-chain repertoires were profiled. Among the eight sequenced donors, only one was HCMV-seronegative, while the other seven were HCMV-seropositive. In several experiments an anti-gammadeltaTCR antibody was added to restrict sorting to alphabetaTCR-expressing T cells. In several donors, the dominant CD3+CD56+NKG2C+ clonotypes were found to rank among the top 10 CD8+ clonotypes and to make up roughly 1.0-7.0% of CD8+ T cells. Those dominant clonotypes were again the most abundant among CD3+CD56-NKG2C+ cells in several donors, at about 28.3-65%. Whether the expanded NKG2C-expressing T cell clones were specific for HCMV antigens remained unclear. The study sequenced eight donors, all healthy volunteers chosen at random: three men and five women. To determine HCMV serostatus, a commercial ELISA kit was used to detect HCMV-specific IgG in serum. For a handful of donors, bulk peripheral blood T-cell repertoires were additionally sequenced from unsorted PBMC. MIGEC was used to demultiplex reads and group reads by UMI, and MiTCR was used to assemble and quantify clonotypes. Only TCR cDNA sequences supported by at least two reads were kept to exclude erroneous sequences. The tcR package was used for downstream repertoire analysis, and clonotypes were matched across fractions by CDR3 nucleotide sequence plus V segment. VDJmatch was used to annotate antigen specificity against VDJdb, with one amino acid substitution in CDR3 permitted.

Sequencing was performed on PBMCs. The receptor comes from a woman aged 18 to 35 in good health. The V gene is TRBV28 and the J gene is TRBJ1-5; the D gene is possibly TRBD1, with 5 bases matching. The CDR3 reads as follows: CASRVTDQPQHF. The bases are TGTGCCAGCAGGGTGACAGATCAGCCCCAGCATTTT. The entire variable domain, with the stretches around the CDR3 drawn from the reference TRBV28 and TRBJ1-5 proteins, is DVKVTQSSRYLVKRTGEKVFLECVQDMDHENMFWYRQDPGLGLRLIYFSYDVKMKEKGDIPEGYSVSREKKERFSLILESASTNQTSMYLCASRVTDQPQHFGDGTRLSIL.